This T cell receptor beta chain is from a study of cytomegalovirus exposure and HLA in healthy donors. Overall study context: The same platform used for the approximately 670 first-cohort repertoires was also used for the 100 to 150 validation repertoires, as a later analysis reported. Study-wide points: It was confirmed in vitro that a few of the CMV-associated chains were specific for CMV antigens. Researchers catalogued approximately 170 TCR beta chains as cytomegalovirus-associated.

Of note for this clone: The antigen is unknown.

This CDR3 has 15 residues. Trimming cost V 4 bases and J 1 base; bases outside gene matches: 4. CDR1 and CDR2 from the germline V gene are SGHNT and YYREEE (reference sequence). Only in-frame clones appear in the TCRdb table, and some are missing; sequencing was by immunoSEQ multiplex PCR. The sample includes tens of thousands of clones, 85% of them seen just once. V gene TRBV5-4 combines with J gene TRBJ2-2; the match to TRBD2 covers 7 bases. Sample: PBMCs. This receptor was identified in a man younger than 40 in good health and CMV-seronegative. CDR3 coding DNA: TGTGCCAGCAGCGGCCGCGGGGGGAACACCGGGGAGCTGTTTTTT. It yields the protein CASSGRGGNTGELFF.